Listed here is a single T cell receptor beta chain. This entry is derived from a study of blood T cell repertoires in COVID-19. The wider study: COVID-19 samples from acute and convalescent phases originated in the United States, Italy and Spain. In each case, the material was cDNA or gDNA derived from T cells, B-cell-depleted T cells, or PBMCs.

Produced via immunoSEQ multiplex PCR; TCRdb's table is partial and in-frame only. The table has approximately 54,000 clones, about 84% seen once. The CDR3 is 16 residues long. Germline V gene data show CDR1 as SGHRS and CDR2 as YFSETQ. V shed 4 bases and J 3 bases; nucleotides not matched to a gene: 7. The sequencing sample was made of peripheral blood. This chain joins TRBV5-1 and TRBJ1-6; 7 positions agree with TRBD1. This TCR came from a human donor in a cohort sampled during active COVID-19. In nucleotides, the CDR3 is TGCGCCAGCAGCCCCGGGACAGAGGGCTATAATTCACCCCTCCACTTT. Translation: CASSPGTEGYNSPLHF.